What follows are 9 T cell receptor beta chains derived from one specimen sequenced in a study of T-cell reconstitution after alpha-beta-depleted transplantation in children. The TCRbeta library was prepared with unique molecular identifiers. A single record per CDR3 protein comes from TCRdb applying MiXCR to the PCR reads. In the table there are around 200,000 distinct CDR3 sequences, 6% to 7% of which are singletons. Sequenced material: PBMCs from the stem cell graft donor, taken from the stem cell graft. The source is a human donor who donated a stem cell graft to a child with Wiskott-Aldrich syndrome.

In its sample, this clonotype was seen many times. The genes are TRBV12-3 or TRBV12-4 and TRBJ1-3; D ambiguous. The V end lost 2 bases, the J end lost 4 bases, and 12 bases lay between the germline ends. This CDR3 is 15 amino acids long. CDR3 region: CASSLTNSGGNTIYF. For the CDR3, the DNA is TGTGCCAGCAGTTTAACTAATTCAGGAGGAAACACCATATATTTT.

This clonotype has a count of ten or more. The J gene is TRBJ2-7, the V gene TRBV12-3 or TRBV12-4; a weak D match, TRBD1 (5 bases). The CDR3 is 13 amino acids. V was clipped by 2 bases and J by 4 bases, with 9 bases between them. CDR3 sequence (DNA): TGTGCCAGCAGTTTAATAAGGGGATACGAGCAGTACTTC. Amino acids: CASSLIRGYEQYF.

Ten or more counts support this clonotype. The rearrangement joins TRBV6-1 to TRBJ2-1; D call uncertain. CDR1 MNHNS and CDR2 SASEGT come from the germline V gene. The length of the CDR3 is 15 residues. Trimming took 6 bases from V and 1 from J, leaving 13 bases between them. CDR3 sequence (DNA): TGTGCCAGCAGGATAGCCGTGGAATCCTACAATGAGCAGTTCTTC. Protein: CASRIAVESYNEQFF.

This clonotype was picked up a small number of times. This chain connects TRBV24-1 to TRBJ2-3, with D hard to call. V lost 2 bases, J lost 2 bases, and 1 base lay in between. Germline V CDR1 and CDR2: KGHDR, SFDVKD. This CDR3 has 12 residues. CDR3 sequence reads: CATSDYTDTQYF. CDR3 nucleotides: TGTGCCACCAGTGATTACACAGATACGCAGTATTTT.

This clonotype has ten or more counts. The chain couples TRBV6-6 to TRBJ1-2; D not resolved. In germline, CDR1 is MNHNY, CDR2 SVGAGI (reference sequence). V dropped 6 bases and J dropped 3 bases, with 11 bases sitting between them. The CDR3 runs to 13 residues. The CDR3 here is CASSSRSYYGYTF. The DNA for the CDR3 is TGTGCCAGCAGCTCCCGCAGTTACTATGGCTACACCTTC.

This clonotype occurred many times. The chain uses TRBV15 and TRBJ2-1, with D possibly matching TRBD2 (6 bases). Looked up from germline, CDR1 is LNHNV and CDR2 is YYDKDF (reference sequence). Trimming stripped 3 bases from V and 7 bases from J, with 10 bases between. The CDR3 is 13 residues long. CDR3 sequence: CATSSGSGNEQFF. The DNA for the CDR3 is TGTGCCACCAGCAGCGGGAGCGGGAATGAGCAGTTCTTC.

This clonotype was seen at least ten times. J is TRBJ2-3 and V is TRBV30, with unresolved D. Per germline, CDR1 GTSNPN and CDR2 SVGIG (reference sequence). CDR3 length equals 16 residues. V shed 4 bases and J shed 2 bases, with 19 bases lying between them. DNA of the CDR3: TGTGCCTGGACCAAAGCCCAGGTTCACCTCACAGATACGCAGTATTTT. Translated, it gives CAWTKAQVHLTDTQYF. Combining the CDR3 with reference TRBV30 and TRBJ2-3 gives the whole variable domain SQTIHQWPATLVQPVGSPLSLECTVEGTSNPNLYWYRQAAGRGLQLLFYSVGIGQISSEVPQNLSASRPQDRQFILSSKKLLLSDSGFYLCAWTKAQVHLTDTQYFGPGTRLTVL.

The V and J genes are TRBV7-9 and TRBJ2-2; possible D gene TRBD1, 5 bases. This CDR3 has 15 amino acids. Germline V CDR1 and CDR2: SEHNR, FQNEAQ (reference sequence). Trimming shortened V by 5 bases and J by 1 base, and 11 bases separated the two germline ends. DNA of the CDR3: TGTGCCAGCAGCCTGCGTCAGGGGAACACCGGGGAGCTGTTTTTT. Its protein is CASSLRQGNTGELFF.

This clonotype was observed a few times. The V and J genes are TRBV19 and TRBJ2-1, with 8 bases that match TRBD2. Unmatched junction bases numbered 18, after V lost 5 bases and J lost 0 bases. Germline V gene sequence: CDR1 LNHDA, CDR2 SQIVND (reference sequence). This CDR3 contains 20 residues. CDR3 sequence reads: CASSSVGLLAAEGSYNEQFF. CDR3 in DNA: TGTGCCAGTAGTTCCGTTGGGCTACTAGCGGCCGAGGGCTCCTACAATGAGCAGTTCTTC.